These T cell receptor beta chains were read from a single sample in a study of regulatory T cells in long-lasting Graves disease. TCRdb reprocessed the multiplex PCR reads with MiXCR, giving one entry per CDR3 protein. The sample consists of almost 350,000 distinct CDR3 sequences, around 19% of them appearing once. Sequenced material: peripheral blood mononuclear cells (PBMCs), taken when the disease was refractory, from a patient treated with antithyroid drugs. The origin of the receptors is a female donor with Graves disease. CDR3s include the opening cysteine and the closing phenylalanine or tryptophan. D genes are given only for firm matches. Clone size is stated in some rows and not others, as once, few, many or a class when expanded.

abundance,j_gene,v_gene,d_gene,CDR3nt,CDR3aa
.,TRBJ2-2,TRBV7-9,.,TGTGCCAGCAGCTTATCCCTAGCGAGGAACACCGGGGAGCTGTTTTTT,CASSLSLARNTGELFF
many,TRBJ2-7,TRBV6-2/TRBV6-3,.,TGTGCCAGCAAGGACAGCTCCTACGAGCAGTACTTC,CASKDSSYEQYF
.,TRBJ1-4,TRBV9,.,TGTGCCAGCAGCCAAGGGGGGCAGGACGAAAAACTGTTTTTT,CASSQGGQDEKLFF
.,TRBJ2-7,TRBV11-2,.,TGTGCCAGCAGCTCTATGAAGGGCAGTATCTACGAGCAGTACTTC,CASSSMKGSIYEQYF
.,TRBJ1-1,TRBV14,TRBD1,TGTGCCAGCACGCGACAGGGCGGCTTGACTGAAGCTTTCTTT,CASTRQGGLTEAFF
many,TRBJ2-6,TRBV28,.,TGTGCCAGCAGTCTTACAAGGGTCCTCTACTCTGGGGCCAACGTCCTGACTTTC,CASSLTRVLYSGANVLTF
many,TRBJ1-2,TRBV5-5,.,TGTGCCAGCAGCTTTAGCCAGACGGACAACTATGGCTACACCTTC,CASSFSQTDNYGYTF
few,TRBJ1-2,TRBV29-1,.,TGCAGCGTTTTTCACTTAACCAAGACGGGAGAGAACTATGGCTACACCTTC,CSVFHLTKTGENYGYTF
many,TRBJ1-1,TRBV30,.,TGTGCCTGGAGGGAGGGGCGTGAAGCTTTCTTT,CAWREGREAFF
many,TRBJ1-5,TRBV11-2,TRBD1,TGTGCCAGCAGCTCGGACAGGGGGCGCGTCCAGCCCCAGCATTTT,CASSSDRGRVQPQHF
many,TRBJ1-2,TRBV3-1,.,TGTGCCAGCAGCCATCCTACTCTGGCGACTACCAACTATGGCTACACCTTC,CASSHPTLATTNYGYTF
many,TRBJ1-4,TRBV7-9,.,TGTGCCAGCAGCTCGGGACAACTGACTACTAATGAAAAACTGTTTTTT,CASSSGQLTTNEKLFF
many,TRBJ1-2,TRBV6-1,.,TGTGCCAGCACCCGTCAAGGGCCAGGCTACACCTTC,CASTRQGPGYTF
many,TRBJ2-5,TRBV28,.,TGTGCCAGCAGTTTCCCCTCGGGGGGCGGGGAGGAGGAGACCCAGTACTTC,CASSFPSGGGEEETQYF
.,TRBJ2-7,TRBV28,.,TGTGCCAGCAGTTTATGGACCCATGACGAGCAGTACTTC,CASSLWTHDEQYF
many,TRBJ1-5,TRBV7-2,.,TGTGCCAGCAGCTTAGCGTCGGAGGGAGAGTGGCCCCAGCATTTT,CASSLASEGEWPQHF
many,TRBJ1-2,TRBV12-3/TRBV12-4,TRBD1,TGTGCCAGCAGACCTGGGACAGACTATGGCTACACCTTC,CASRPGTDYGYTF
.,TRBJ1-3,TRBV9,TRBD1,TGTGCCAGCAGCGTCCGGGACAGAGGAAACACCATATATTTT,CASSVRDRGNTIYF
.,TRBJ2-1,TRBV5-5,.,TGTGCCAGCAGCTTGGACCGGGTCTACTACAATGAGCAGTTCTTC,CASSLDRVYYNEQFF
many,TRBJ1-5,TRBV29-1,.,TGCAGCGTTGTCGGGGCGGCGGGTCAGCCCCAGCATTTT,CSVVGAAGQPQHF
.,TRBJ2-3,TRBV15,.,TGTGCCACCAGCAGAGATGAAGATACGCAGTATTTT,CATSRDEDTQYF
.,TRBJ2-7,TRBV19,TRBD1,TGTGCCAGTAGTATTGTCTCGGGACAGGGGTCCTACGAGCAGTACTTC,CASSIVSGQGSYEQYF
.,TRBJ2-7,TRBV29-1,TRBD2,TGCAGCGTTATACCGGGACTATCCTCCTACGAGCAGTACTTC,CSVIPGLSSYEQYF
many,TRBJ2-2,TRBV7-6,TRBD2,TGTGCCAGCAGCTTACTAGCGGGCACTATAGGGGAGCTGTTTTTT,CASSLLAGTIGELFF
few,TRBJ2-6,TRBV11-2,TRBD1,TGTGCCAGTCGCCCGGGACAGTGGAGGACTGGGGCCAACGTCCTGACTTTC,CASRPGQWRTGANVLTF
many,TRBJ2-2,TRBV12-3/TRBV12-4,TRBD2,TGTGCCAGCAGAGTACCGGGACTAGGTAGACCCGGGGAGCTGTTTTTT,CASRVPGLGRPGELFF
few,TRBJ1-4,TRBV7-2,.,TGTGCCAGCAGCCCGTGGGGATCTGGAAAACTGTTTTTT,CASSPWGSGKLFF
many,TRBJ2-7,TRBV6-1,TRBD1,TGTGCCAGCAGTGGGGGACAGAGCCACGTCGGGGAGCAGTACTTC,CASSGGQSHVGEQYF
.,TRBJ1-5,TRBV19,.,TGTGCCAGCCACTCCCGGACAGAGACTCAATATAGCAATCAGCCCCAGCATTTT,CASHSRTETQYSNQPQHF
few,TRBJ2-7,TRBV3-1,TRBD1,TGTGCCAGCAGCCAAGGGACAGGGGGGGGCGAGCAGTACTTC,CASSQGTGGGEQYF
few,TRBJ2-7,TRBV29-1,TRBD2,TGCAGCGTAGCGGGAGGCAGCTCCTACGAGCAGTACTTC,CSVAGGSSYEQYF
many,TRBJ2-7,TRBV24-1,TRBD1,TGTGCCACCAGTGATTCGCGCCAGGGGGACTACGAGCAGTACTTC,CATSDSRQGDYEQYF
many,TRBJ1-5,TRBV2,.,TGTGCCAGCAGTGGAGAGGCAGCAAGGCGGCCCCAGCATTTT,CASSGEAARRPQHF
.,TRBJ2-7,TRBV30,.,TGTGCCTGGAGTGTACAAACCTTTTCCTACGAGCAGTACTTC,CAWSVQTFSYEQYF
many,TRBJ1-6,TRBV4-3,.,TGCGCCAGCAGCCAAGACGCAGGGCAGAGTTCACCCCTCCACTTT,CASSQDAGQSSPLHF
many,TRBJ1-2,TRBV10-3,TRBD1,TGTGCCATCAGCAGCCGTTCGGGACAGGCAGATGGGAATGGCTACACCTTC,CAISSRSGQADGNGYTF
many,TRBJ2-5,TRBV7-2,TRBD2,TGTGCCAGCAGCTTAGTGGGAGGGATGGGCCAAGAGACCCAGTACTTC,CASSLVGGMGQETQYF
many,TRBJ1-1,TRBV6-2/TRBV6-3,.,TGTGCCAGCAGTCGGGGTCACGGGGACACTGAAGCTTTCTTT,CASSRGHGDTEAFF
few,TRBJ2-3,TRBV2,TRBD2,TGTGCCAGCAGTGATCGGGGAGGGACCACAGATACGCAGTATTTT,CASSDRGGTTDTQYF
few,TRBJ1-4,TRBV3-1,TRBD1,TGTGCCAGCAGCCGGGGACAGGGGTTTAATGAAAAACTGTTTTTT,CASSRGQGFNEKLFF
.,TRBJ1-2,TRBV19,.,TGTGCCAGTAAATTACAGGGAAGTCACTATGGCTACACCTTC,CASKLQGSHYGYTF
many,TRBJ2-7,TRBV7-8,TRBD1,TGTGCCAGCAGCTGGGGACAGGTGACCTACGAGCAGTACTTC,CASSWGQVTYEQYF
many,TRBJ1-2,TRBV7-2,TRBD1,TGTGCCAGCAGTCCACAGGGGGCGGGCGGCTACACCTTC,CASSPQGAGGYTF
.,TRBJ2-4,TRBV5-6,TRBD2,TGTGCCAGCAGCTCCCTGAGCGGGATTGGCAAAAACATTCAGTACTTC,CASSSLSGIGKNIQYF
.,TRBJ1-4,TRBV7-9,TRBD1,TGTGCCAGCAGCTCGTCCGACCGGGACAGGGCTGAAAAACTGTTTTTT,CASSSSDRDRAEKLFF
.,TRBJ1-2,TRBV27,.,TGTGCCAGCAGTCCCGGGGCGACCTTCAGTACGGGCTACACCTTC,CASSPGATFSTGYTF
many,TRBJ1-6,TRBV11-1,.,TGTGCCAGCACACCGGGACACCTTAATTCACCCCTCCACTTT,CASTPGHLNSPLHF
.,TRBJ2-5,TRBV29-1,TRBD2,TGCAGCGTTGGGCTCGGGGCTAGCGGGCAGACCCAGTACTTC,CSVGLGASGQTQYF
.,TRBJ1-4,TRBV7-9,.,TGTGCCAGCAGAAAGGCTCTCCTGGGTAATGAAAAACTGTTTTTT,CASRKALLGNEKLFF
.,TRBJ2-7,TRBV5-1,.,TGCGCCAGCAGCCCCTCATACGCGGTAACCGAGCAGTACTTC,CASSPSYAVTEQYF
.,TRBJ2-5,TRBV28,.,TGTGCCAGCAGCCCTGCCGCAGGATTGACGGAGACCCAGTACTTC,CASSPAAGLTETQYF
few,TRBJ1-1,TRBV20-1,.,TGCAGTGCCCCTCGGGTGAGGAACACTGAAGCTTTCTTT,CSAPRVRNTEAFF
many,TRBJ1-5,TRBV2,.,TGTGCCAGCAGTGTATTCACACTTAGCAATCAGCCCCAGCATTTT,CASSVFTLSNQPQHF
few,TRBJ1-1,TRBV6-1,.,TGTGCCAGCTGGTTGGCGGTTAACTCTGAAGCTTTCTTT,CASWLAVNSEAFF
few,TRBJ2-7,TRBV20-1,.,TGCAGTGCTAGAGATTTTAGGACTAACTCCTACGAGCAGTACTTC,CSARDFRTNSYEQYF
.,TRBJ1-3,TRBV7-8,TRBD1,TGTGCCAGCAGCCTCGGGACAGGGTCTGGAAACACCATATATTTT,CASSLGTGSGNTIYF
many,TRBJ2-2,TRBV7-3,TRBD2,TGTGCCAGCAGCTTGACTAGCGGGAGGAACACCGGGGAGCTGTTTTTT,CASSLTSGRNTGELFF
.,TRBJ2-7,TRBV4-1,TRBD1,TGCGCCAGCAGCTACCGGGACAGGAACTACGAGCAGTACTTC,CASSYRDRNYEQYF
many,TRBJ1-1,TRBV10-3,.,TGTGCCATCATGAAACAGTTGAACACTGAAGCTTTCTTT,CAIMKQLNTEAFF
few,TRBJ2-7,TRBV19,.,TGTGCCAGTAGTCAGGAAGGACGGTACGAGCAGTACTTC,CASSQEGRYEQYF